This TCR beta chain is from a study of a mutant IDH1 vaccine in newly diagnosed glioma (dated by TCRdb to 2020 to 2022). General notes on the study: Eight vaccinations were administered to patients in weeks 1, 3, 5, 7, 11, 15, 19 and 23, corresponding to visits V03 through V10. Vaccination was initiated 4-6 weeks after radiotherapy alone, or concurrently with temozolomide cycles in the chemotherapy-containing groups. The roughly 32 treated patients were approximately 62% male and about 38% female, with a mean age of approximately 40 years. Before enrollment, patients had received standard therapy of radiotherapy alone, temozolomide alone, or radiochemotherapy with temozolomide; most received the combination. Peripheral blood was drawn at six visits: V03 (baseline), V05, V07, V10, V12 and V13. Longitudinal TCRB deep sequencing was performed for around 23 treated patients wherever samples were available for exploratory analyses. Here is what the overall study found, with its caveats: The authors noted that analyses of patient blood samples could not be reproduced because of sample limitations. Across multiple MHC alleles, vaccine-induced immune responses were seen in 90% to 95% of patients. Pseudoprogression appeared unrelated to alterations in the top peripheral T cell clonotypes detected by TCRB sequencing. Selection of PBMC samples for TCRB deep sequencing was based on availability.

Comment on this clone: Its antigen remains undetermined. No qualities accompany the bases; no much larger clone lies one base away.

The intended sense of this specimen's time point label: week 23, last vaccination. A 20-mer mutant IDH1 peptide at 300 micrograms in Montanide made up each vaccine dose, which was injected subcutaneously together with topical imiquimod. The donors had newly diagnosed IDH1-mutant astrocytomas of WHO grade 3 or 4 that showed loss of nuclear ATRX. The samples were drawn from NOA16, a multicentre, single-arm, open-label phase I trial in Germany that tested a mutant IDH1 peptide vaccine in humans for the first time. Genomic DNA for TCRB sequencing was extracted from EDTA blood using the DNeasy Blood and Tissue Kit. The germline V gene specifies SGHRS as CDR1 and YFSETQ as CDR2. Deletion took 1 base off V and 8 bases off J, with a span of 12 bases between the germline ends. From the cysteine through the phenylalanine, the CDR3 covers 13 amino acids. This entry keeps only the CDR3 DNA: 39 bases, framed from base 1.

The method was the immunoSEQ multiplex PCR assay. Rearranged TCR beta chain sequences were amplified using the hsTCRB Kit according to the manufacturer's protocol. Sequencing of TCRB libraries was carried out on an Illumina MiSeq. As for how the authors treated the data: The proprietary platform of the kit vendor was used for demultiplexing, trimming and gene mapping. This immuneACCESS table, as held by TCRdb, lists in-frame sequences with V and J called but not all clones. Of the missing ones, under half trace to an unresolved V gene in checked studies; the others have no known cause. That table supplies the V and J calls and clone size; D and trimming were determined from the DNA. This sample holds tens of thousands of clones; approximately 80% were observed only once. The ten biggest clones cover roughly 6% of the sample.

The V and J genes are TRBV5-1 and TRBJ1-2; the D gene remains uncertain. This TCR came from a man aged 35-49 years with glioma. Source: PBMCs, taken from a glioma patient whose treatment included an IDH1 peptide vaccine. The nucleotide sequence is given as TGCGCCAGCAGCTTGAAGGGCGCGGGCGGCTACACCTTC. It translates as CASSLKGAGGYTF.